The 3 T cell receptor beta chains below were found in one sample sequenced in a study of PD-L1 blockade in urothelial cancer. Described time point: peripheral blood 6 weeks after treatment start. TCRdb's copy holds only in-frame clones and misses some; the assay was immunoSEQ multiplex PCR. The table lists 40,000 to 55,000 clones, 91% of them singletons. This sample comprised PBMCs, obtained around atezolizumab (anti-PD-L1) treatment. The receptors come from a man in his 70s with urothelial cancer.

The rearrangement joins TRBV2 to TRBJ1-3; 7 nucleotides align to TRBD1. This CDR3 comprises 14 residues. Germline CDR1 reads SNHLY; CDR2 reads FYNNEI. Trimming cost V 4 bases and J 2 bases; bases outside gene matches: 2. Here the CDR3 reads CASSGRGPGNTIYF. The CDR3 region has the DNA TGTGCCAGCAGTGGTAGGGGGCCTGGAAACACCATATATTTT.

The chain has TRBV5-4 and TRBJ1-6, with TRBD1 matching over 7 bases. This CDR3 spans 16 amino acids. Germline V gene data show CDR1 as SGHNT and CDR2 as YYREEE (reference sequence). J gave up 1 base and V 5 bases, and 6 bases lay outside the gene matches. The CDR3 sequence is CASRSGTESYNSPLHF. In nucleotides, the CDR3 is TGTGCCAGCAGATCCGGGACAGAATCCTATAATTCACCCCTCCACTTT.

The V and J genes are TRBV6-6 and TRBJ2-3; maybe TRBD1 (8 bases). With 5 bases removed from V and 1 base from J, the gap between germline ends came to 13 bases. The CDR3 runs 15 residues. CDR1 and CDR2 (germline): MNHNY, SVGAGI (reference sequence). The CDR3 DNA reads TGTGCCAGCAGTCAACAGGGGGGGGGCACAGATACGCAGTATTTT. Encoded protein: CASSQQGGGTDTQYF.